Below are 7 T cell receptor beta chains sequenced from a single sample in a study of blood T cell repertoires in COVID-19. Sequencing was performed with immunoSEQ multiplex PCR; in TCRdb, only in-frame clones are kept and a portion is missing. The sample carries more than 110,000 clones, about three quarters recorded once. The sample taken for sequencing was PBMCs or T cells enriched from blood (not recorded which). Every receptor here comes from a woman between 50 and 59 years old who had recovered from COVID-19.

The V and J genes are TRBV30 and TRBJ2-5; D not resolved. The CDR3 runs to 13 residues. V shed 0 bases and J shed 1 base, with 6 bases lying between them. From germline, CDR1 is GTSNPN and CDR2 SVGIG (reference sequence). CDR3 nucleotides: TGTGCCTGGAGTGTTGGCCTCCAAGAGACCCAGTACTTC. It translates to CAWSVGLQETQYF.

This chain connects TRBV5-1 to TRBJ2-1, with TRBD2 matching over 9 bases. The V gene end was trimmed by 0 bases and the J gene end by 8 bases; junction bases not matched to a gene: 6. The CDR3 sequence is 15 residues long. Per germline, CDR1 SGHRS and CDR2 YFSETQ. The CDR3 DNA reads TGCGCCAGCAGCTTGGTCGGGACTAGCTATTATGAGCAGTTCTTC. Translating gives CASSLVGTSYYEQFF.

The chain is built from TRBV10-3 and TRBJ2-3; D may be TRBD2 (5 bases). The germline V gene encodes CDR1 ENHRY and CDR2 SYGVKD. CDR3 length: 17 amino acids. Trimming removed 0 bases at V and 2 bases at J, with 15 bases between. DNA of the CDR3: TGTGCCATCAGTGAGTCGATGGAGGCCGAAGTCACAGATACGCAGTATTTT. It specifies CAISESMEAEVTDTQYF.

This clone is a singleton in its sample. The chain recombines TRBV19 with TRBJ2-7, with 9 bases fitting TRBD2. Per germline, CDR1 LNHDA and CDR2 SQIVND (reference sequence). The CDR3 consists of 16 residues. Trimming at V came to 4 bases and at J to 4 bases, leaving 11 bases not matched to a gene. CDR3 amino acids: CASSRREGKTFYEQYF. CDR3 DNA: TGTGCCAGTAGTAGGCGGGAGGGTAAAACTTTTTACGAGCAGTACTTC.

The CDR3 DNA sequence: TGTGCCAGCAGCCCCCCCGCGGCCGCGACCTACGAGCAGTACTTC. Its translation: CASSPPAAATYEQYF. This chain links TRBV7-9 with TRBJ2-7; D is undetermined. The V and J ends lost 5 bases and 2 bases respectively, with 16 bases between them. CDR1 is SEHNR and CDR2 is FQNEAQ in the germline V gene (reference sequence). The length of the CDR3 is 15 residues. The variable domain in full, with the rest retrieved from reference TRBV7-9 and TRBJ2-7, is DTGVSQNPRHKITKRGQNVTFRCDPISEHNRLYWYRQTLGQGPEFLTYFQNEAQLEKSRLLSDRFSAERPKGSFSTLEIQRTEQGDSAMYLCASSPPAAATYEQYFGPGTRLTVT.

The chain recombines TRBV5-1 with TRBJ2-5; 10 nucleotides match TRBD1. The germline gives CDR1 SGHRS, CDR2 YFSETQ. J was trimmed by 5 bases and V by 2 bases; bases with no gene match: 6. The CDR3 totals 15 residues. DNA for the CDR3: TGCGCCAGCAGCTTTATGGGACAGGGGTCGGAGACCCAGTACTTC. Translating it yields CASSFMGQGSETQYF.

The chain links TRBV27 to TRBJ1-1, with 7 bases matching TRBD1. The CDR3 is 15 residues long. Germline V gene data show CDR1 as MNHEY and CDR2 as SMNVEV (reference sequence). J lost 1 base, V lost 6 bases, and 8 bases had no gene match. The CDR3 reads CASSQGDDTNTEAFF. The CDR3, as DNA: TGTGCCAGCAGCCAGGGGGACGATACGAACACTGAAGCTTTCTTT.